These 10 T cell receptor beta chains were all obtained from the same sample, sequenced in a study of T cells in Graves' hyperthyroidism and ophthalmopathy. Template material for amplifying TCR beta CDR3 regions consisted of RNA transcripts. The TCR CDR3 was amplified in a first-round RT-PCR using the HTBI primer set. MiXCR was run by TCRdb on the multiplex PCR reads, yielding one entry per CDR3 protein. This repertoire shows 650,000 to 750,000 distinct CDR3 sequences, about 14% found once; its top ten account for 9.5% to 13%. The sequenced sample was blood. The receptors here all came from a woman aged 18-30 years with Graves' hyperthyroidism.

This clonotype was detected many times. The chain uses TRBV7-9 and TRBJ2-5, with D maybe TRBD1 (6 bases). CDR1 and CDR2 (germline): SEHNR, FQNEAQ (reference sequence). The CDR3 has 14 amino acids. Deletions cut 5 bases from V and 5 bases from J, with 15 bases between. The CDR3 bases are TGTGCCAGCAGCATCGACACAGGGTGGGAGACCCAGTACTTC. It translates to CASSIDTGWETQYF.

CDR3 in DNA: TGTGCCAGCAGTACCCGGGACAGTCCTACCTACGAGCAGTACTTC. Its translation: CASSTRDSPTYEQYF. The chain uses TRBV12-3 or TRBV12-4 and TRBJ2-7; 7 bases map to TRBD1. Losses at the gene ends were 5 bases for V and 2 bases for J; bases not matched to a gene: 9. The CDR3 loop spans 15 amino acids.

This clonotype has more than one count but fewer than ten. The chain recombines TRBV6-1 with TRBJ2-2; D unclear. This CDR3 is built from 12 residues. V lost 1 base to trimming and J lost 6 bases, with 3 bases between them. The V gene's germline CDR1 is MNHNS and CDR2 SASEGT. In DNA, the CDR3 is TGTGCCAGCAGTGAAGTCCCCGGGGAGCTGTTTTTT. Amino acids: CASSEVPGELFF.

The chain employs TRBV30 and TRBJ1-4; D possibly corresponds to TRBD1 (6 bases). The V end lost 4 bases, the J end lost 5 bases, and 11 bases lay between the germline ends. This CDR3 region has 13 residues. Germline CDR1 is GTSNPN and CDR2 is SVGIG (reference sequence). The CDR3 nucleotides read TGTGCCTGGACCGACAGGAGAAATGAAAAACTGTTTTTT. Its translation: CAWTDRRNEKLFF. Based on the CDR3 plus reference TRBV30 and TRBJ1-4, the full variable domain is SQTIHQWPATLVQPVGSPLSLECTVEGTSNPNLYWYRQAAGRGLQLLFYSVGIGQISSEVPQNLSASRPQDRQFILSSKKLLLSDSGFYLCAWTDRRNEKLFFGSGTQLSVL.

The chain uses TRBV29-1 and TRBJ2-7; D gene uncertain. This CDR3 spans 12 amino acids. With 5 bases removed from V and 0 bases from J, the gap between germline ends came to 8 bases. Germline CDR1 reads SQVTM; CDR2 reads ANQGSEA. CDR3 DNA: TGCAGCGTTCTCTATAACTCCTACGAGCAGTACTTC. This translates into CSVLYNSYEQYF.

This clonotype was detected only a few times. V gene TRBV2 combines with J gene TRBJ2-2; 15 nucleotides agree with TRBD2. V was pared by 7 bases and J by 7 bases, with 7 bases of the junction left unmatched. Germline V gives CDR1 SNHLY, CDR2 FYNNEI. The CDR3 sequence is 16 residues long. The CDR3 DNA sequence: TGTGCCAGCAAAGGACTAGCGGGAGGGCCCATCGGGGAGCTGTTTTTT. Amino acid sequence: CASKGLAGGPIGELFF.

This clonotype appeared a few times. In DNA form, the CDR3 reads TGCAGTGCTATTTCGTCTAGCGGGGCCTACGAGCAGTACTTC. It codes for CSAISSSGAYEQYF. This rearrangement joins TRBV20-1 to TRBJ2-7, with 9 bases matching TRBD2. Germline V gives CDR1 DFQATT, CDR2 SNEGSKA (reference sequence). V shed 4 bases, J shed 2 bases, and the junction held 6 bases outside the gene matches. The CDR3 is 14 residues long.

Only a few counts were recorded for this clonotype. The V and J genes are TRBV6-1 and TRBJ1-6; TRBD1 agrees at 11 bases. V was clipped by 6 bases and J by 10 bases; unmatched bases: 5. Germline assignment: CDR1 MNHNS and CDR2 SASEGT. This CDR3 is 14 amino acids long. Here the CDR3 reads CASRTGTGGSPLHF. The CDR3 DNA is TGTGCCAGCAGGACCGGGACAGGGGGATCACCCCTCCACTTT.

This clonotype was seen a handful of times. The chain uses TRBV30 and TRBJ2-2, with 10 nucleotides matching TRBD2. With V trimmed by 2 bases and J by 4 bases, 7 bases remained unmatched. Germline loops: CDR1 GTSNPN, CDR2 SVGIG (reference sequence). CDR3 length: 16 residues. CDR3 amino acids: CAWSRLAGRRTGELFF. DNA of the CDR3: TGTGCCTGGAGTCGACTAGCGGGTCGGCGCACCGGGGAGCTGTTTTTT. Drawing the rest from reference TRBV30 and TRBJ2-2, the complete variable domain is SQTIHQWPATLVQPVGSPLSLECTVEGTSNPNLYWYRQAAGRGLQLLFYSVGIGQISSEVPQNLSASRPQDRQFILSSKKLLLSDSGFYLCAWSRLAGRRTGELFFGEGSRLTVL.

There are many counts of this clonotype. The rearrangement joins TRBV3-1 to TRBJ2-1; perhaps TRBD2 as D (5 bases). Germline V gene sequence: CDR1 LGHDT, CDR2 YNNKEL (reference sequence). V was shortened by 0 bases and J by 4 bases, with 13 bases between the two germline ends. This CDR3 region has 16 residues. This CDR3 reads CASSQDGPGSYNEQFF. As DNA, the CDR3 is TGTGCCAGCAGCCAAGATGGCCCGGGAAGTTACAATGAGCAGTTCTTC.